This T cell receptor beta chain was identified during a study of CD8+ T cells in alopecia areata. Concerning this clone: The antigen is undetermined.

RNA, once extracted, was reverse transcribed into cDNA for use as the sequencing template. Assay used: immunoSEQ multiplex PCR; TCRdb lists only in-frame clones, some missing. Here the sample spans about 220,000 clones, about three fifths being singletons. Losses at the gene ends were 5 bases for V and 1 base for J; bases not matched to a gene: 7. Germline V CDR1 and CDR2: SQVTM, ANQGSEA. This CDR3 is built from 14 residues. Stated treatment: oral pan-JAK inhibitor, 5-10 mg twice daily. The study's findings and limits: Normal scalp showed lower clonality than lesional scalp, especially alopecia totalis/universalis. Mice gave a clearer picture of TCR sharing than patients did, possibly for HLA-related reasons.

The specimen comprised CD4+ T cells sorted from blood, sampled at week 4, from a patient treated with tofacitinib. This receptor was identified in a human donor with alopecia areata. This chain joins TRBV29-1 and TRBJ1-1; 7 nucleotides agree with TRBD1. The chain's CDR3 is CSVKPRQGNTEAFF. Written as DNA, the CDR3 is TGCAGCGTTAAACCAAGACAGGGGAACACTGAAGCTTTCTTT.